These 28 T cell receptor beta chains share one sample of origin, sequenced in a study of T cell responses to AZD1222 COVID-19 vaccine listed by TCRdb under 2021. Libraries were made using the immunoSEQ multiplex PCR assay. Held by TCRdb, this immuneACCESS table contains in-frame sequences only and omits some clones. Under half of the omission traces to an unresolved V gene where checked; the cause of the rest is unknown. A total of about 150,000 clones appear in this sample, roughly 90% of them only once. Approximately 20% of the sample comes from the top ten. According to the study, the label for this sample's time point signals: baseline before first vaccination. The sample consisted of peripheral blood, taken on day 0 of AZD1222 vaccination. The receptors shown here come from an adult in good health.

This clone was picked up one time. The chain is built from TRBV7-2 and TRBJ2-7, with 10 bases identical to TRBD1. From germline, CDR1 is SGHTA and CDR2 FQGNSA. The CDR3 contains 14 residues. V gave up 3 bases and J gave up 6 bases; unmatched junction bases: 5. The CDR3 sequence: CASSFDRGPSEQYF. The CDR3 DNA is TGTGCCAGCAGCTTTGACAGGGGGCCCTCCGAGCAGTACTTC.

The CDR3 nucleotides read TGTGCCAGCAGCTCTGGAGAGAATTCACCCCTCCACTTT. Translated, it gives CASSSGENSPLHF. This chain connects TRBV9 to TRBJ1-6; D unclear. Germline loops: CDR1 SGDLS, CDR2 YYNGEE. The V end was cut by 4 bases, the J end by 7 bases, with 9 bases between. CDR3 length equals 13 residues.

The J gene is TRBJ1-4, the V gene TRBV4-3, with D uncertain. Germline values: CDR1 LGHNA, CDR2 YSLEER. This CDR3 has 12 amino acids. V dropped 4 bases and J dropped 8 bases, with 8 bases sitting between them. This chain's CDR3 is CASSLAGEKLFF. Written as DNA, the CDR3 is TGCGCCAGCAGCCTAGCTGGGGAAAAACTGTTTTTT.

This rearrangement joins TRBV3-1 (or the pseudogene TRBV3-2) to TRBJ1-5; 7 nucleotides line up with TRBD1. The CDR3 totals 13 residues. From germline, CDR1 is LGHDT and CDR2 YNNKEL (reference sequence). Trimming took 7 bases from V and 7 from J; bases not matched to a gene: 7. CDR3 in DNA: TGTGCCAGCACGAGGGGGCGGGGGCAGCCCCAGCATTTT. This encodes CASTRGRGQPQHF.

The DNA for the CDR3 is TGTGCCAGCAGTGGACTAGCGGGAGGGAACTCCTACGAGCAGTACTTC. Translation: CASSGLAGGNSYEQYF. V is TRBV6-1 and J is TRBJ2-7, with 14 bases matching TRBD2. This CDR3 contains 16 residues. The germline V gene encodes CDR1 MNHNS and CDR2 SASEGT. Losses at the gene ends were 4 bases for V and 0 bases for J; bases not matched to a gene: 2.

This sequence joins TRBV2 and TRBJ1-1; D not resolved. V lost 3 bases to trimming and J lost 4 bases, with 9 bases between them. In germline, CDR1 is SNHLY, CDR2 FYNNEI. There are 13 residues in the CDR3. CDR3 coding DNA: TGTGCCAGCAGTGAGGGATGGGGCACTGAAGCTTTCTTT. This codes for CASSEGWGTEAFF.

The V call is TRBV19, the J call TRBJ2-7; no firm D call. This CDR3 has 15 residues. Germline assignment: CDR1 LNHDA and CDR2 SQIVND (reference sequence). V shed 1 base and J shed 0 bases, with 10 bases lying between them. The CDR3 DNA reads as TGTGCCAGTAGTATAGTAGTGGGAAGCTCCTACGAGCAGTACTTC. Its protein is CASSIVVGSSYEQYF. The entire variable domain, with the rest obtained from reference TRBV19 and TRBJ2-7, is as follows: DGGITQSPKYLFRKEGQNVTLSCEQNLNHDAMYWYRQDPGQGLRLIYYSQIVNDFQKGDIAEGYSVSREKKESFPLTVTSAQKNPTAFYLCASSIVVGSSYEQYFGPGTRLTVT.

The rearrangement links TRBV28 to TRBJ2-3, with D perhaps being TRBD1 or TRBD2 (5 bases each). This CDR3 region has 13 residues. Trimming took 8 bases from V and 6 from J, leaving 15 bases between them. Germline CDR1 reads MDHEN; CDR2 reads SYDVKM. The CDR3 coding sequence is TGTGCCAGCTCGACCGGGGCCCCGGATACGCAGTATTTT. It is translated as CASSTGAPDTQYF.

CDR3 sequence reads: CSTTGTWVPGYTF. CDR3 sequence (DNA): TGCAGCACCACAGGGACCTGGGTGCCCGGCTACACCTTC. The rearrangement joins TRBV29-1 to TRBJ1-2, with D possibly TRBD1 on 6 matching bases. With 8 bases removed from V and 8 bases from J, the gap between germline ends came to 21 bases. CDR1 SQVTM and CDR2 ANQGSEA come from the germline V gene. This CDR3 spans 13 amino acids.

The CDR3 region is CASRGAPDTQYF. The CDR3 DNA reads as TGTGCCAGTAGAGGGGCCCCCGATACGCAGTATTTT. The chain is built from TRBV19 and TRBJ2-3, with a weak D call TRBD1 (5 bases). The CDR3 is 12 amino acids. Germline CDR1 is LNHDA and CDR2 is SQIVND (reference sequence). The V gene lost 6 bases and the J gene lost 6 bases, with 10 bases spanning the gap. The full variable domain, its missing parts supplied by reference TRBV19 and TRBJ2-3, is DGGITQSPKYLFRKEGQNVTLSCEQNLNHDAMYWYRQDPGQGLRLIYYSQIVNDFQKGDIAEGYSVSREKKESFPLTVTSAQKNPTAFYLCASRGAPDTQYFGPGTRLTVL.

V gene TRBV18 combines with J gene TRBJ1-1, with 9 bases identical to TRBD1. V lost 3 bases, J lost 0 bases, and 2 bases stayed unmatched. Germline CDR1 KGHSH, CDR2 LQKENI. The CDR3 consists of 15 residues. CDR3 region: CASSPRTGVNTEAFF. CDR3 nucleotide sequence: TGTGCCAGCTCACCTAGGACAGGGGTGAACACTGAAGCTTTCTTT.

This clone has a handful of counts. V gene TRBV28 combines with J gene TRBJ1-6; unclear D gene. The V gene's germline CDR1 is MDHEN and CDR2 SYDVKM. This CDR3 comprises 14 residues. With 6 bases removed from V and 7 bases from J, the gap between germline ends came to 13 bases. The CDR3, as DNA: TGTGCCAGCAGACTGACACGGACGAATTCACCCCTCCACTTT. Translated: CASRLTRTNSPLHF.

The chain links TRBV5-4 to TRBJ2-3; a possible D gene is TRBD2 (7 bases). The ends were cut back, 3 bases at V and 2 bases at J, with 13 bases in the middle. This CDR3 is built from 15 residues. CDR1 is SGHNT and CDR2 is YYREEE in the germline V gene (reference sequence). CDR3 protein: CASSYGGGTTDTQYF. DNA for the CDR3: TGTGCCAGCAGCTACGGCGGGGGCACCACAGATACGCAGTATTTT.

The chain has TRBV3-1 (or the pseudogene TRBV3-2) and TRBJ1-2; D not resolved. This CDR3 spans 14 amino acids. V lost 1 base, J lost 0 bases, and 6 bases lay in between. In germline, CDR1 is LGHDT, CDR2 YNNKEL (reference sequence). CDR3 nucleotide sequence: TGTGCCAGCAGCCAAGGCAGGACTAACTATGGCTACACCTTC. Translated: CASSQGRTNYGYTF.

This chain links TRBV7-9 with TRBJ1-2; D gene unclear. The CDR3 has 16 residues. V dropped 1 base and J dropped 6 bases, with 18 bases sitting between them. Germline lookup yields CDR1 SEHNR and CDR2 FQNEAQ (reference sequence). The CDR3 DNA follows: TGTGCCAGCAGCTTAGGAGTGGGATCCCCTTCGGATGGCTACACCTTC. Amino acid sequence: CASSLGVGSPSDGYTF.

The genes are TRBV19 and TRBJ1-2; D is possibly TRBD1 (6 bases). This CDR3 spans 14 amino acids. The V gene's germline CDR1 is LNHDA and CDR2 SQIVND (reference sequence). Between the trimmed V and J ends, which lost 2 bases and 3 bases, there was a span of 10 bases. CDR3 sequence (DNA): TGTGCCAGTAGTATAACAGGGTTGGACTATGGCTACACCTTC. Translated: CASSITGLDYGYTF.

The chain is built from TRBV6-2 or TRBV6-3 and TRBJ1-5; D gene uncertain. Trimming shortened V by 0 bases and J by 8 bases, and 5 bases separated the two germline ends. The CDR3 runs 12 residues. Germline CDR1 and CDR2: MNHEY and SVGEGT. CDR3 residues: CASSYSTEPQHF. CDR3 in DNA: TGTGCCAGCAGTTACTCGACGGAGCCCCAGCATTTT.

The chain has TRBV9 and TRBJ1-6; 8 bases are a match to TRBD1. Germline V gives CDR1 SGDLS, CDR2 YYNGEE. There are 17 residues in the CDR3. V was clipped by 0 bases and J by 4 bases; unmatched bases: 6. Here the CDR3 DNA reads TGTGCCAGCAGCGTAGATCCCACAGGGGGTTATAATTCACCCCTCCACTTT. This sequence encodes CASSVDPTGGYNSPLHF.

The genes are TRBV5-1 and TRBJ1-1, with 7 bases aligning to TRBD1. Germline V gene data show CDR1 as SGHRS and CDR2 as YFSETQ. With 3 bases clipped from V and 4 bases from J, the junction kept 6 bases outside the gene matches. The CDR3 totals 14 residues. CDR3 loop: CASSSQGFGTEAFF. As DNA, the CDR3 is TGCGCCAGCAGCTCACAGGGGTTTGGCACTGAAGCTTTCTTT. Filled out from reference TRBV5-1 and TRBJ1-1, the complete variable domain reads KAGVTQTPRYLIKTRGQQVTLSCSPISGHRSVSWYQQTPGQGLQFLFEYFSETQRNKGNFPGRFSGRQFSNSRSEMNVSTLELGDSALYLCASSSQGFGTEAFFGQGTRLTVV.

The genes are TRBV6-2 or TRBV6-3 and TRBJ2-7, with TRBD2 identical over 7 bases. CDR3 size: 15 residues. The germline V gene has CDR1 MNHEY and CDR2 SVGEGT. Unmatched junction bases numbered 9, after V lost 2 bases and J lost 5 bases. The CDR3 sequence: CASSYPIWEGNEQYF. The CDR3 DNA reads TGTGCCAGCAGTTACCCCATTTGGGAGGGGAACGAGCAGTACTTC.

V is TRBV7-9 and J is TRBJ1-2; D is undetermined. This CDR3 comprises 12 residues. CDR1 is SEHNR, CDR2 FQNEAQ, per germline (reference sequence). V gave up 3 bases and J gave up 8 bases, with 10 bases separating them. In DNA form, the CDR3 reads TGTGCCAGCAGCTTTAGAGGGCACGGCTACACCTTC. Protein: CASSFRGHGYTF.

This chain joins TRBV11-3 and TRBJ2-1; maybe TRBD2 (5 bases). Deletions cut 5 bases from V and 1 base from J, with 12 bases between. The CDR3 has 15 residues. Germline loops: CDR1 SGHNT, CDR2 YENEEA. The CDR3 DNA reads TGTGCCAGCAGCCCCACGGGAAAATCCTACAATGAGCAGTTCTTC. It is translated as CASSPTGKSYNEQFF.

The V gene is TRBV9, the J gene TRBJ1-5; D call uncertain. Germline V gene lookup returns CDR1 SGDLS and CDR2 YYNGEE. There are 13 residues in the CDR3. The V end lost 4 bases, the J end lost 7 bases, and 12 bases lay between the germline ends. The DNA of the CDR3 is TGTGCCAGCAGCCCTTTGAGCGGCCAGCCCCAGCATTTT. Translation gives CASSPLSGQPQHF.

The chain uses TRBV7-3 and TRBJ2-3; possibly TRBD1 or TRBD2 for D (6 bases each). Germline lookup yields CDR1 SGHTA and CDR2 FQGTGA. With 3 bases removed from V and 1 base from J, the gap between germline ends came to 11 bases. The length of the CDR3 is 15 residues. The CDR3 reads CASSLGGRGTDTQYF. DNA for the CDR3: TGTGCCAGCAGCTTGGGGGGCCGGGGCACAGATACGCAGTATTTT.

The chain uses TRBV6-5 and TRBJ1-5, with 10 bases identical to TRBD1. Germline-derived CDR1 and CDR2 are MNHEY and SVGAGI. This CDR3 is built from 15 residues. V gave up 6 bases and J gave up 2 bases; unmatched junction bases: 4. CDR3 sequence: CASRGQGVGNQPQHF. The CDR3 DNA sequence: TGTGCCAGCAGAGGACAGGGGGTGGGCAATCAGCCCCAGCATTTT.

The chain recombines TRBV21-1 with TRBJ2-1; TRBD1 is the table's D call and was not checked against the DNA. TRBV21-1 is a pseudogene segment. This CDR3 contains 16 residues. Here the CDR3 reads CASSSTPGQVFNEQFF. The CDR3 region has the DNA TGTGCCAGCAGCTCAACTCCGGGACAGGTTTTCAATGAGCAGTTCTTC.

The J gene is TRBJ2-5, the V gene TRBV5-1, with D maybe TRBD1 (6 bases). Germline V gene sequence: CDR1 SGHRS, CDR2 YFSETQ. The CDR3 totals 16 residues. Trimming took 0 bases from V and 0 from J, leaving 12 bases between them. This CDR3 reads CASSLGARQDQETQYF. CDR3 coding DNA: TGCGCCAGCAGCTTGGGGGCCCGACAGGACCAAGAGACCCAGTACTTC.

The V call is TRBV2, the J call TRBJ2-1; D is unresolved. Germline CDR1 and CDR2: SNHLY and FYNNEI. V shed 5 bases and J shed 6 bases, with 5 bases lying between them. CDR3 size: 11 residues. The CDR3 nucleotides are TGTGCCAGCAGTTACTCCAATGAGCAGTTCTTC. Its protein product is CASSYSNEQFF.